Following are 20 T cell receptor beta chains from one sample sequenced in a study of blood T cell repertoires in COVID-19. Only in-frame clones appear in the TCRdb table, and some are missing; sequencing was by immunoSEQ multiplex PCR. The sample contains a few hundred thousand clones, roughly 86% of which appear only once. Sequencing was performed on PBMCs or T cells enriched from blood (not recorded which). The receptors originated from a woman in her thirties who had recovered from COVID-19.

CDR3 sequence (DNA): TGTGCCAGCCACTTCGGGACAGGGGACGAGCAGTACTTC. Encoded protein: CASHFGTGDEQYF. The chain links TRBV6-6 to TRBJ2-7; TRBD1 agrees at 10 bases. This CDR3 has 13 residues. V lost 8 bases, J lost 5 bases, and 6 bases stayed unmatched. From germline, CDR1 is MNHNY and CDR2 SVGAGI (reference sequence).

The V and J genes are TRBV4-3 and TRBJ1-1; no firm D call. In germline, CDR1 is LGHNA, CDR2 YSLEER. Trimming removed 0 bases at V and 7 bases at J, with 12 bases between. The CDR3 contains 14 residues. This CDR3 is CASSQEALEGEAFF. For the CDR3, the DNA is TGCGCCAGCAGCCAAGAAGCCCTTGAGGGTGAAGCTTTCTTT.

This chain joins TRBV27 and TRBJ2-7; 11 bases map to TRBD1. The CDR3 loop spans 16 amino acids. The V gene's germline CDR1 is MNHEY and CDR2 SMNVEV (reference sequence). Trimming cost V 5 bases and J 4 bases; bases outside gene matches: 10. CDR3 sequence (DNA): TGTGCCAGCAGTGCGCCAACCGGGACAGGGGGGTACGAGCAGTACTTC. Translating gives CASSAPTGTGGYEQYF.

This chain links TRBV5-1 with TRBJ1-1, with D unresolved. Germline loops: CDR1 SGHRS, CDR2 YFSETQ. The CDR3 has 21 residues. The V end lost 4 bases, the J end lost 0 bases, and 31 bases lay between the germline ends. CDR3 nucleotide sequence: TGCGCCAGCAGCCCCGGAGGCAGCACCTTTCCCCGCCTTACGATGAACACTGAAGCTTTCTTT. It encodes CASSPGGSTFPRLTMNTEAFF.

The rearrangement links TRBV5-1 to TRBJ1-3; 7 bases fit TRBD1. Germline values: CDR1 SGHRS, CDR2 YFSETQ. V shed 3 bases and J 2 bases; nucleotides not matched to a gene: 2. This CDR3 has 14 residues. The CDR3 loop is CASSYGTAGNTIYF. In nucleotides, the CDR3 is TGCGCCAGCAGCTACGGGACAGCTGGAAACACCATATATTTT.

V and J are TRBV7-3 and TRBJ2-2, with TRBD1 matching 9 bases. The CDR3 sequence is 15 residues long. Trimming cost V 5 bases and J 4 bases; bases outside gene matches: 5. The germline V gene encodes CDR1 SGHTA and CDR2 FQGTGA. CDR3 in amino acids: CASSRQGGTTGELFF. The CDR3 bases are TGTGCCAGCAGCCGACAGGGGGGTACCACCGGGGAGCTGTTTTTT.

This chain joins TRBV5-1 and TRBJ2-1, with 8 bases fitting TRBD2. The CDR3 contains 16 residues. Germline V gene lookup returns CDR1 SGHRS and CDR2 YFSETQ. V shed 2 bases and J 4 bases; nucleotides not matched to a gene: 8. The CDR3 nucleotides read TGCGCCAGCAGCTTCCGGGAGGGCCCCCTTTACAATGAGCAGTTCTTC. This translates into CASSFREGPLYNEQFF.

V is TRBV6-5 and J is TRBJ1-1; D unresolved. CDR3 length equals 15 residues. The germline V gene has CDR1 MNHEY and CDR2 SVGAGI. Trimming cost V 2 bases and J 0 bases, with 10 bases left between them. This CDR3 is CASSYLPDMNTEAFF. CDR3 in DNA: TGTGCCAGCAGTTACCTCCCAGACATGAACACTGAAGCTTTCTTT.

This clone was found once. The chain employs TRBV9 and TRBJ1-1, with D maybe TRBD1 (6 bases). The CDR3 has 15 amino acids. Germline CDR1 SGDLS, CDR2 YYNGEE. V dropped 1 base and J dropped 3 bases, with 13 bases sitting between them. This CDR3 is CASSVKQGSDTEAFF. In DNA, the CDR3 is TGTGCCAGCAGCGTAAAACAGGGATCCGACACTGAAGCTTTCTTT. The full variable domain, in which reference TRBV9 and TRBJ1-1 provide the parts outside the CDR3, is DSGVTQTPKHLITATGQRVTLRCSPRSGDLSVYWYQQSLDQGLQFLIQYYNGEERAKGNILERFSAQQFPDLHSELNLSSLELGDSALYFCASSVKQGSDTEAFFGQGTRLTVV.

The chain couples TRBV11-2 to TRBJ2-3; D possibly corresponds to TRBD2 (6 bases). V lost 5 bases, J lost 0 bases, and 24 bases lay in between. The CDR3 is 19 amino acids. Germline V gene sequence: CDR1 SGHAT, CDR2 FQNNGV. The CDR3 nucleotides read TGTGCCAGCAGCCGAACGATCGGGACTTCATACGCTAGCACAGATACGCAGTATTTT. This translates into CASSRTIGTSYASTDTQYF.

The chain combines TRBV11-2 with TRBJ2-7; D possibly corresponds to TRBD2 (5 bases). The V and J ends lost 6 bases and 2 bases respectively, with 20 bases between them. The CDR3 consists of 16 residues. Germline V gene lookup returns CDR1 SGHAT and CDR2 FQNNGV. CDR3 coding DNA: TGTGCCAGCAGTGACCCGGGGAGCCCCTTAGCCTACGAGCAGTACTTC. It is translated as CASSDPGSPLAYEQYF.

This clone was seen a handful of times. The chain recombines TRBV6-6 with TRBJ2-7; TRBD1 might be the D (5 bases). The CDR3 runs to 15 residues. The V end was cut by 4 bases, the J end by 5 bases, with 18 bases between. CDR1 and CDR2 (germline): MNHNY, SVGAGI (reference sequence). CDR3 protein: CASSSAGPTKHEQYF. The CDR3 DNA is TGTGCCAGCAGTTCCGCAGGGCCCACGAAGCACGAGCAGTACTTC.

The genes are TRBV6-1 and TRBJ2-7; no definite D call. The germline V and J ends were trimmed by 3 bases and 0 bases, with 12 bases remaining between them. The germline gives CDR1 MNHNS, CDR2 SASEGT. This CDR3 region has 15 residues. Written as DNA, the CDR3 is TGTGCCAGCAGTGACAAAGTTCTAAGCTCCTACGAGCAGTACTTC. Its protein is CASSDKVLSSYEQYF.

The chain carries TRBV12-3 or TRBV12-4 and TRBJ2-5; perhaps TRBD2 as D (5 bases). Trimming cost V 9 bases and J 3 bases, with 14 bases left between them. CDR3 length: 13 residues. In DNA, the CDR3 is TGTGCCAGTGGAGGTACCGAAGAAGAGACCCAGTACTTC. Translating it yields CASGGTEEETQYF.

The chain links TRBV12-3 or TRBV12-4 to TRBJ1-5; 7 nucleotides line up with TRBD1. The V gene end was trimmed by 6 bases and the J gene end by 5 bases; junction bases not matched to a gene: 4. This CDR3 has 13 amino acids. The CDR3 sequence is CASRGQLDQPQHF. DNA for the CDR3: TGTGCCAGCAGGGGACAGTTAGATCAGCCCCAGCATTTT.

This clone was detected once. The chain recombines TRBV7-2 with TRBJ2-3; D remains unclear. Germline V gene lookup returns CDR1 SGHTA and CDR2 FQGNSA. Trimming took 6 bases from V and 3 from J, leaving 10 bases between them. The length of the CDR3 is 13 residues. CDR3 loop: CASRMGQTDTQYF. The CDR3 DNA sequence: TGTGCCAGCAGAATGGGCCAAACAGATACGCAGTATTTT.

The rearrangement uses TRBV4-2 and TRBJ2-2; 12 nucleotides align to TRBD2. The germline CDR1 and CDR2 sequences are LGHNA and YNFKEQ. Losses at the gene ends were 0 bases for V and 0 bases for J; bases not matched to a gene: 8. This CDR3 region has 20 residues. CDR3 bases: TGTGCCAGCAGCCAAGACCCCCCCCTAGCGGGAGGGACGAACACCGGGGAGCTGTTTTTT. This encodes CASSQDPPLAGGTNTGELFF.

The genes are TRBV3-1 (or the pseudogene TRBV3-2) and TRBJ2-7, with D possibly being TRBD2 (6 bases). The CDR3 has 13 residues. V dropped 7 bases and J dropped 0 bases, with 10 bases sitting between them. Per germline, CDR1 LGHDT and CDR2 YNNKEL (reference sequence). CDR3 DNA: TGTGCCAGCAACGGCGGGAACTCCTACGAGCAGTACTTC. It translates to CASNGGNSYEQYF.

The V call is TRBV5-4, the J call TRBJ2-1, with 8 bases that match TRBD2. Per germline, CDR1 SGHNT and CDR2 YYREEE (reference sequence). V was pared by 2 bases and J by 0 bases, with 4 bases of the junction left unmatched. The length of the CDR3 is 16 residues. The CDR3 sequence is CASSFTSGSSYNEQFF. Here the CDR3 DNA reads TGTGCCAGCAGCTTTACCAGCGGGAGCTCCTACAATGAGCAGTTCTTC.

V is TRBV5-1 and J is TRBJ2-3, with 12 bases matching TRBD2. There are 16 residues in the CDR3. Germline V gene lookup returns CDR1 SGHRS and CDR2 YFSETQ. Unmatched junction bases numbered 7, after V lost 4 bases and J lost 4 bases. CDR3 protein: CASSRGLAGQADTQYF. CDR3 DNA: TGCGCCAGCAGCCGGGGACTAGCGGGTCAGGCAGATACGCAGTATTTT.